A selection of T cell receptor beta chains follows, all from one sample in a study of cytomegalovirus exposure and HLA in healthy donors. Libraries were prepared by immunoSEQ multiplex PCR; TCRdb keeps only in-frame clonotypes and omits some of them. Of approximately 170,000 clones detected, roughly 80% appear once; the ten largest clones hold 1.3%. The specimen was PBMCs. The receptors shown here come from a man aged 45-65 years in good health and CMV-seropositive. The CDR3 runs from the conserved cysteine through the conserved F or W. Each record gives: J gene, clone size, D gene, V gene, CDR3 protein, CDR3 DNA. A D gene is named only where the DNA matches it firmly. Clone size, where shown, is once, few, many, or a class for clones that have expanded.

TRBJ1-1 few NA TRBV7-8 CASSSRVIQAEAFF TGTGCCAGCAGCTCCAGGGTCATTCAAGCTGAAGCTTTCTTT
TRBJ2-1 few NA TRBV4-2 CASSHLDASGNEQFF TGTGCCAGCAGCCACCTTGACGCGAGCGGCAATGAGCAGTTCTTC
TRBJ2-5 few NA TRBV18 CASSPSTGSQETQYF TGTGCCAGCTCACCCTCAACAGGTTCCCAAGAGACCCAGTACTTC
TRBJ2-7 NA NA TRBV9 CASSVDSYEQYF TGTGCCAGCAGCGTCGACTCTTACGAGCAGTACTTC
TRBJ2-3 NA TRBD2 TRBV4-1 CASSQTPGLAGGTDTQYF TGCGCCAGCAGCCAGACCCCGGGACTAGCGGGGGGCACAGATACGCAGTATTTT
TRBJ2-1 NA NA TRBV27 CASSLGRAVEQFF TGTGCCAGCAGTTTAGGCAGGGCCGTTGAGCAGTTCTTC
TRBJ2-2 NA TRBD1 TRBV4-1 CASSQKPPRDRANTGELFF TGCGCCAGCAGCCAAAAACCTCCCCGGGACAGGGCGAACACCGGGGAGCTGTTTTTT
TRBJ1-2 NA TRBD1 TRBV28 CASGSPGGDYGYTF TGTGCCAGCGGAAGTCCAGGGGGCGACTATGGCTACACCTTC
TRBJ1-3 NA TRBD1 TRBV28 CASSSSGGLGSGNTIYF TGTGCCAGCAGTTCCTCAGGGGGCCTAGGCTCTGGAAACACCATATATTTT
TRBJ1-2 few TRBD1 TRBV5-4 CASSADGGTGGWGYTF TGTGCCAGCAGCGCGGACGGTGGGACAGGAGGCTGGGGCTACACCTTC
TRBJ2-4 NA TRBD1 TRBV5-1 CASSPQGAKNIQYF TGCGCCAGCAGTCCACAGGGGGCCAAAAACATTCAGTACTTC
TRBJ2-2 NA NA TRBV7-7 CASSFTHTTGELFF TGTGCTAGCAGCTTCACGCACACCACCGGGGAGCTGTTTTTT
TRBJ1-1 NA NA TRBV27 CASAFSNLLNTEAFF TGTGCCAGCGCTTTTAGTAACCTTCTGAACACTGAAGCTTTCTTT
TRBJ2-1 NA TRBD2 TRBV18 CASSPSRGSGGTYNEQFF TGTGCCAGCTCACCCTCCCGGGGTAGCGGGGGAACCTACAATGAGCAGTTCTTC
TRBJ1-1 NA NA TRBV29-1 CSVDSAVKPEAFF TGCAGCGTTGACTCCGCCGTCAAGCCTGAAGCTTTCTTT
TRBJ2-7 NA TRBD2 TRBV11-2 CASRALAGGPSYEQYF TGTGCCAGCCGCGCGCTAGCGGGAGGTCCTTCCTACGAGCAGTACTTC
TRBJ2-7 NA NA TRBV5-1 CASSVTPSYEQYF TGCGCCAGCAGCGTGACTCCCTCCTACGAGCAGTACTTC
TRBJ2-3 NA NA TRBV30 CACSPSTDTQYF TGTGCCTGTAGCCCTAGCACAGATACGCAGTATTTT
TRBJ2-5 NA TRBD1 TRBV2 CAVAGTGTPETQYF TGTGCCGTCGCAGGGACAGGGACGCCAGAGACCCAGTACTTC
TRBJ1-1 NA NA TRBV6-1 CASSEDRDLRGEAFF TGTGCCAGCAGTGAGGACAGAGACCTCAGAGGTGAAGCTTTCTTT
TRBJ1-1 NA TRBD1 TRBV5-1 CASSLGQGGEAFF TGCGCCAGCAGCCTAGGACAGGGGGGTGAAGCTTTCTTT
TRBJ2-7 NA NA TRBV30 CAWNRDITYEQYF TGTGCCTGGAATCGTGACATAACCTACGAGCAGTACTTC
TRBJ2-2 few NA TRBV19 CASGRQANTGELFF TGTGCCAGTGGGAGACAGGCGAACACCGGGGAGCTGTTTTTT
TRBJ2-7 NA NA TRBV2 CASSTWGRGGSYEQYF TGTGCCAGCAGTACCTGGGGCAGGGGTGGCTCCTACGAGCAGTACTTC
TRBJ2-7 NA NA TRBV10-3 CAISEGRRGYEQYF TGTGCCATCAGTGAGGGCCGACGAGGGTACGAGCAGTACTTC
TRBJ2-3 NA TRBD2 TRBV11-2 CASSLARSGESTDTQYF TGTGCCAGCAGCTTAGCGCGAAGCGGGGAAAGCACAGATACGCAGTATTTT
TRBJ1-2 NA NA TRBV18 CASSPVVTGEYGYTF TGTGCCAGCTCACCGGTAGTGACTGGTGAATATGGCTACACCTTC
TRBJ2-3 NA NA TRBV7-3 CASSLKGGGTDTQYF TGTGCCAGCAGCTTAAAGGGGGGGGGCACAGATACGCAGTATTTT
TRBJ2-1 few NA TRBV18 CASSNTGAEQFF TGTGCCAGCTCGAACACAGGAGCTGAGCAGTTCTTC
TRBJ2-3 NA NA TRBV2 CASRPDTQYF TGTGCCAGTCGTCCAGATACGCAGTATTTT
TRBJ1-2 NA NA TRBV9 CASSVVRAMPPFDYTF TGTGCCAGCAGCGTAGTCAGGGCGATGCCCCCTTTCGACTACACCTTC
TRBJ1-2 NA NA TRBV6-6 CASSYSGSSNGYTF TGTGCCAGCAGTTATTCCGGGTCCTCGAATGGCTACACCTTC
TRBJ2-7 NA TRBD1 TRBV5-4 CASSLDRGSYEQYF TGTGCCAGCAGCTTGGACAGGGGTTCGTACGAGCAGTACTTC
TRBJ1-1 NA NA TRBV5-1 CASSRALGDTEAFF TGCGCCAGCAGCCGGGCCCTCGGGGACACTGAAGCTTTCTTT
TRBJ2-1 NA TRBD1 TRBV28 CASSLPGGAYNEQFF TGTGCCAGCAGCCTACCAGGGGGCGCCTACAATGAGCAGTTCTTC
TRBJ1-4 NA NA TRBV2 CASSEESSRSEKLFF TGTGCCAGCAGTGAAGAGTCCTCGAGAAGTGAAAAACTGTTTTTT
TRBJ1-2 NA NA TRBV7-9 CASSLDYGNRAFRGYTF TGTGCCAGCAGCTTAGACTATGGAAACAGGGCCTTTAGGGGCTACACCTTC
TRBJ2-1 NA NA TRBV12-5 CASGWEVGEQFF TGTGCTAGTGGTTGGGAGGTGGGTGAGCAGTTCTTC
TRBJ2-5 NA TRBD1 TRBV29-1 CSARQGTETQYF TGCAGCGCACGACAGGGTACGGAGACCCAGTACTTC
TRBJ1-2 NA NA TRBV18 CASSSGGRIYGYTF TGTGCCAGCTCCTCGGGGGGGCGCATCTATGGCTACACCTTC